Given below is one TCR beta chain in context. This sample was taken from a study of blood T cell repertoires in COVID-19. For the study at large: Samples came from the United States, Italy and Spain, spanning acute and convalescent COVID-19. The cDNA or gDNA used as material had been derived from T cells, B-cell-depleted T cells, or PBMCs.

CDR3 size: 16 residues. V was clipped by 0 bases and J by 5 bases; unmatched bases: 5. Per the germline V gene, CDR1 is KGHSH and CDR2 is LQKENI. This table comes from immunoSEQ multiplex PCR, and its TCRdb copy is limited to in-frame clones, with some not included. The repertoire consists of around 130,000 clones, with 75% to 90% occurring once and the leading ten covering 28%. The sequencing input was peripheral blood. This receptor was identified in a man between 65 and 85 years old with active or convalescent COVID-19. The chain combines TRBV18 with TRBJ1-2, with 11 bases fitting TRBD1. In nucleotides, the CDR3 is TGTGCCAGCTCACCACCGCTGGACAGGGGGCAGTATGGCTACACCTTC. The encoded protein is CASSPPLDRGQYGYTF.